Each of the 13 T cell receptor beta chains below was sequenced from the same sample in a study of identical twins. TCRdb itself ran the 5' RACE reads through MiXCR, one entry per CDR3 protein. The sample consists of 1.5 million to 2 million distinct CDR3 sequences, about 31% of them appearing once. Input material: cord blood. These receptor sequences come from a newborn girl in good health.

This clonotype was detected ten times or more. The rearrangement links TRBV5-1 to TRBJ2-7; TRBD2 is a possible D gene (6 bases). CDR1 and CDR2 (germline): SGHRS, YFSETQ. This CDR3 contains 14 residues. Trimming left V 0 bases short and J 3 bases short, with 10 bases between. The CDR3 coding sequence is TGCGCCAGCAGCTTGGCTGGGGAGGTCTACGAGCAGTACTTC. Translating gives CASSLAGEVYEQYF.

This chain connects TRBV3-1 to TRBJ1-2; TRBD1 matches at 7 bases. The V segment lost 6 bases and the J segment 4 bases; nucleotides outside the gene matches: 11. Germline CDR1 LGHDT, CDR2 YNNKEL (reference sequence). The CDR3 is 15 amino acids. The CDR3 sequence: CASSRQGGAGYGYTF. In nucleotides, the CDR3 is TGTGCCAGCAGTCGCCAAGGGGGCGCTGGCTATGGCTACACCTTC.

The rearrangement links TRBV20-1 to TRBJ1-5; the match to TRBD1 covers 8 bases. Unmatched junction bases numbered 7, after V lost 3 bases and J lost 6 bases. The CDR3 runs to 14 residues. In germline, CDR1 is DFQATT, CDR2 SNEGSKA (reference sequence). CDR3 nucleotides: TGCAGTGCTAGCCTCAGGGGGCAAATTCAGCCCCAGCATTTT. Protein product: CSASLRGQIQPQHF.

In the case of this clonotype: Mismatch with germline at one junction end may stem from a read error. The gene calls are TRBV11-2 and TRBJ2-1; 7 bases align to TRBD1. Germline V gene sequence: CDR1 SGHAT, CDR2 FQNNGV. The CDR3 extends over 16 amino acids. This CDR3 reads CASSSPDREPYSEQFF. The DNA for the CDR3 is TGTGCCAGCAGCTCTCCCGACAGGGAGCCCTACAGTGAGCAGTTCTTC.

This clonotype turned up a few times. This chain connects TRBV6-6 to TRBJ1-1; D is possibly TRBD1 (6 bases). Germline V gene lookup returns CDR1 MNHNY and CDR2 SVGAGI (reference sequence). The CDR3 covers 13 residues. The ends were cut back, 8 bases at V and 1 base at J, with 11 bases in the middle. Here the CDR3 DNA reads TGTGCCAGCCTTCTAGGGGGGAACACTGAAGCTTTCTTT. Residues: CASLLGGNTEAFF.

The sample holds a few counts of this clonotype. The J gene is TRBJ2-3, the V gene TRBV28; 7 bases match TRBD2. V lost 5 bases, J lost 2 bases, and 7 bases stayed unmatched. This CDR3 is built from 15 residues. CDR1 is MDHEN, CDR2 SYDVKM, per germline. In DNA, the CDR3 is TGTGCCAGCAGTCCCGCTAGCGGCCACACAGATACGCAGTATTTT. It translates to CASSPASGHTDTQYF.

This clonotype was detected a few times. The V and J genes are TRBV4-2 and TRBJ2-3; D not resolved. Trimming stripped 3 bases from V and 11 bases from J, with 24 bases between. Germline V gene lookup returns CDR1 LGHNA and CDR2 YNFKEQ. The length of the CDR3 is 16 residues. The DNA for the CDR3 is TGTGCCAGCAGCCACGGCCCTTTAACGGCGAACCCTCTGCAGTATTTT. Its protein is CASSHGPLTANPLQYF.

V usage is TRBV28 and J usage is TRBJ1-4; 8 bases line up with TRBD1. Per germline, CDR1 MDHEN and CDR2 SYDVKM. This CDR3 contains 16 residues. After removal of 5 bases from V and 3 bases from J, the junction contained 8 bases not matched to a gene. The CDR3 reads CASSGAGQGANEKLFF. The CDR3 DNA is TGTGCCAGCAGTGGGGCCGGACAGGGTGCTAATGAAAAACTGTTTTTT.

The rearrangement links TRBV2 to TRBJ1-2; weak D call: TRBD1 (5 bases). Trimming took 7 bases from V and 6 from J, leaving 12 bases between them. CDR1 is SNHLY and CDR2 is FYNNEI in the germline V gene. The CDR3 sequence is 12 residues long. The CDR3 is CASIPGSDGYTF. CDR3 nucleotides: TGTGCCAGCATCCCAGGGTCGGATGGCTACACCTTC.

A few counts support this clonotype. This chain joins TRBV9 and TRBJ2-3, with a weak D call TRBD2 (7 bases). Germline V CDR1 and CDR2: SGDLS, YYNGEE. V shed 3 bases and J shed 2 bases, with 25 bases lying between them. The CDR3 totals 19 residues. The CDR3 DNA follows: TGTGCCAGCAGCGGAGGGGGGGCTGGTAACGCTTTTTACACAGATACGCAGTATTTT. It encodes CASSGGGAGNAFYTDTQYF.

At least ten counts were recorded for this clonotype. The V gene is TRBV4-1, the J gene TRBJ1-2; 8 positions match TRBD1. With 3 bases clipped from V and 4 bases from J, the junction kept 4 bases outside the gene matches. This CDR3 is built from 14 residues. Germline V gives CDR1 MGHRA, CDR2 YSYEKL. The CDR3 DNA sequence: TGCGCCAGCAGCCAGAGAACAGGGGGCTATGGCTACACCTTC. Amino acid sequence: CASSQRTGGYGYTF.

This clonotype was seen a few times. The gene calls are TRBV28 and TRBJ2-7, with D unresolved. The length of the CDR3 is 14 residues. CDR1 and CDR2 (germline): MDHEN, SYDVKM. V was cut by 3 bases and J by 0 bases, with 9 bases left in between. As DNA, the CDR3 is TGTGCCAGCAGTTTTTATGACACCTCCTACGAGCAGTACTTC. This codes for CASSFYDTSYEQYF.

This clonotype was seen more than once but under ten times. CDR3 region: CASSLLASGGQSTDTQYF. DNA of the CDR3: TGTGCCAGCAGCTTATTGGCTAGTGGGGGCCAAAGCACAGATACGCAGTATTTT. The gene calls are TRBV13 and TRBJ2-3; TRBD1 might be the D (6 bases). The CDR3 is made up of 18 amino acids. Deletions cut 2 bases from V and 0 bases from J, with 18 bases between. From germline, CDR1 is PRHDT and CDR2 FYEKMQ (reference sequence).